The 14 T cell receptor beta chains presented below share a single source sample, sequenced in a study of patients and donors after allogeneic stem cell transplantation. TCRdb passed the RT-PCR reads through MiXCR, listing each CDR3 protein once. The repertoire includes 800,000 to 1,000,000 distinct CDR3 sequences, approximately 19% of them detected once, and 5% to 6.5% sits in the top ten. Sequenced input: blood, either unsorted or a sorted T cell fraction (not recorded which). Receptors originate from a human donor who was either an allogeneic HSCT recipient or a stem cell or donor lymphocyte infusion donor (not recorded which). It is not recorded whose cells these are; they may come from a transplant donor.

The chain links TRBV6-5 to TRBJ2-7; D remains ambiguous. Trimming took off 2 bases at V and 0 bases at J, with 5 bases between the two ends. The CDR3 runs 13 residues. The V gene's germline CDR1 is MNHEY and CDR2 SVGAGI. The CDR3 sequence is CASSYAGSYEQYF. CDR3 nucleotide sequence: TGTGCCAGCAGTTACGCAGGCTCCTACGAGCAGTACTTC.

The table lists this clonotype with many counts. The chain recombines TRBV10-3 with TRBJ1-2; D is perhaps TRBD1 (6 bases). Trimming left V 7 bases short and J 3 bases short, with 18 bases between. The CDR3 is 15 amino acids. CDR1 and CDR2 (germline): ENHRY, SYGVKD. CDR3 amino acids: CAITQGIPTDYGYTF. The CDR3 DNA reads TGTGCCATCACTCAGGGGATCCCAACCGACTATGGCTACACCTTC.

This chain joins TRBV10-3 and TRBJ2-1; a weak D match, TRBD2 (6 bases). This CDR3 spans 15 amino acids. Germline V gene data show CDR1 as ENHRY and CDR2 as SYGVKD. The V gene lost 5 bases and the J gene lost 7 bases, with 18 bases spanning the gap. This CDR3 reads CAISRGMLGGNEQFF. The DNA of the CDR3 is TGTGCCATCAGTAGGGGCATGTTAGGAGGGAATGAGCAGTTCTTC.

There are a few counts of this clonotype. The chain's CDR3 is CASRGSGGGRNEQFF. DNA for the CDR3: TGTGCCAGCAGGGGTAGCGGGGGGGGCAGGAATGAGCAGTTCTTC. The genes are TRBV21-1 and TRBJ2-1; the table's D call, TRBD2, was not checked against the DNA. TRBV21-1 has pseudogene status. The CDR3 loop spans 15 amino acids.

CDR3 amino acids: CASSEEGLAGAEQFF. CDR3 nucleotides: TGTGCCAGCAGTGAAGAAGGACTAGCGGGGGCTGAGCAGTTCTTC. This chain uses TRBV6-1 with TRBJ2-1; 13 nucleotides line up with TRBD2. This CDR3 has 15 amino acids. Trimming removed 1 base from V and 9 bases from J; junction bases left unmatched: 3. From germline, CDR1 is MNHNS and CDR2 SASEGT.

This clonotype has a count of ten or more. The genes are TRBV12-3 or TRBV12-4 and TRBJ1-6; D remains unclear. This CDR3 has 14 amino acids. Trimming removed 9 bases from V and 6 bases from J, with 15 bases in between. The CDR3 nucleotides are TGTGCCAGTACTGGTCGACGGGGTAATTCACCCCTCCACTTT. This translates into CASTGRRGNSPLHF.

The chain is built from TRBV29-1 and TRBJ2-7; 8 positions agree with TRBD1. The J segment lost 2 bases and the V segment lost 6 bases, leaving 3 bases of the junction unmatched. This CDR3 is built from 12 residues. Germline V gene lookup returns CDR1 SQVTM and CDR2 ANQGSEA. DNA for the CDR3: TGCAGCGTAGGACAGGGAACCTACGAGCAGTACTTC. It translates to CSVGQGTYEQYF.

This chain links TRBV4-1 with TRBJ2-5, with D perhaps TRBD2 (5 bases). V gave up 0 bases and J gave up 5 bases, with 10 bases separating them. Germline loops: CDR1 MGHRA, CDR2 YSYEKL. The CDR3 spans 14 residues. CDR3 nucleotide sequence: TGCGCCAGCAGCCAAGAGAGGCCGGGGGAGACCCAGTACTTC. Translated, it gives CASSQERPGETQYF.

The CDR3 loop is CASSLPLRYEQYF. The CDR3 region has the DNA TGTGCCAGCAGTCTACCCCTCCGCTACGAGCAGTACTTC. This chain uses TRBV6-2 or TRBV6-3 with TRBJ2-7; D gene uncertain. The CDR3 is 13 residues long. The V gene's germline CDR1 is MNHEY and CDR2 SVGEGT. The germline V and J ends were trimmed by 5 bases and 3 bases, with 11 bases remaining between them.

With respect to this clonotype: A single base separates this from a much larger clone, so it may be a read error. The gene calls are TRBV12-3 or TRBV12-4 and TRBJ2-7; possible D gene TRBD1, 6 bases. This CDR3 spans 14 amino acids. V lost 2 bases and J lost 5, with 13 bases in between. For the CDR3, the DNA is TGTGCCAGCAGTTTACACAGGGTCTCGAACGAGCAGTACTTC. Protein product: CASSLHRVSNEQYF.

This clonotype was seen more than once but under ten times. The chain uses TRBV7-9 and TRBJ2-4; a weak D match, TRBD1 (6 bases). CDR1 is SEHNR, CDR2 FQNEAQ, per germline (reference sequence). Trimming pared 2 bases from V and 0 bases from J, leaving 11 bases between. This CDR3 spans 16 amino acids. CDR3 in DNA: TGTGCCAGCAGCTTACAGGGGCTGCTAGCCAAAAACATTCAGTACTTC. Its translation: CASSLQGLLAKNIQYF.

In nucleotides, the CDR3 is TGTGCCACCTACCGGGACTCGAAGCTGTTTTTT. It yields the protein CATYRDSKLFF. The rearrangement links TRBV6-6 to TRBJ2-2; D may be TRBD2 (6 bases). V lost 10 bases to trimming and J lost 12 bases, with 15 bases between them. Per germline, CDR1 MNHNY and CDR2 SVGAGI (reference sequence). The CDR3 spans 11 residues.

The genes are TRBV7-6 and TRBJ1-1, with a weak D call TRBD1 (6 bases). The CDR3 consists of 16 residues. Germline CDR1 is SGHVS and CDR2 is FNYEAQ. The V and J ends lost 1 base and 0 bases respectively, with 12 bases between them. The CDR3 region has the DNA TGTGCCAGCAGCTTAGGGGGGGGCAACTTGAACACTGAAGCTTTCTTT. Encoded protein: CASSLGGGNLNTEAFF.

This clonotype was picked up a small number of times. The CDR3 DNA follows: TGTGCCAGCAGCTTAGAGGGACTAGCGGGGTTAGCAGATACGCAGTATTTT. Translated, it gives CASSLEGLAGLADTQYF. The rearrangement uses TRBV7-2 and TRBJ2-3; 13 bases match TRBD2. In germline, CDR1 is SGHTA, CDR2 FQGNSA. J gave up 4 bases and V 1 base, and 5 bases lay outside the gene matches. This CDR3 has 17 residues.